Presented here are 5 T cell receptor beta chains from one specimen sequenced in a study of identical twins. Using its own MiXCR run on the 5' RACE reads, TCRdb lists one record per CDR3 protein. This sample yields 350,000 to 600,000 distinct CDR3 sequences, of which approximately 15% are seen a single time; 0.4% to 0.55% belongs to the top ten. This same sample was also part of a study on yellow fever vaccine responses in identical twins.

Sequences were obtained from CD4+ T cells sorted from blood. Receptors were obtained from a woman in her late teens or twenties in good health.

This clonotype was counted only a few times. The chain uses TRBV28 and TRBJ2-7, with no clear D. Germline CDR1 is MDHEN and CDR2 is SYDVKM. CDR3 size: 12 residues. Trimming took off 7 bases at V and 6 bases at J, with 13 bases between the two ends. The CDR3 nucleotides read TGTGCCAGCAAGGAACCTCTAAGCGAGCAGTACTTC. It translates to CASKEPLSEQYF.

This clonotype was counted only a few times. V usage is TRBV28 and J usage is TRBJ1-1; a weak D match, TRBD1 (5 bases). CDR1 MDHEN and CDR2 SYDVKM come from the germline V gene. V was trimmed by 11 bases and J by 1 base, leaving 11 bases between them. CDR3 size: 12 residues. Here the CDR3 DNA reads TGTGCCGGTGGGACGGGGAACACTGAAGCTTTCTTT. As protein: CAGGTGNTEAFF.

The chain couples TRBV12-3 or TRBV12-4 to TRBJ1-5; 7 nucleotides match TRBD1. The CDR3 length is 14 residues. Trimming removed 3 bases from V and 4 bases from J; junction bases left unmatched: 3. CDR3 sequence: CASSLGQNNQPQHF. The DNA for the CDR3 is TGTGCCAGCAGTTTGGGACAGAATAATCAGCCCCAGCATTTT.

This clonotype was counted between two and nine times. CDR3 in amino acids: CASMARDSTIFGQHF. The CDR3 DNA reads as TGTGCCAGCATGGCTCGGGACAGCACTATTTTTGGGCAGCATTTT. V usage is TRBV5-5 and J usage is TRBJ1-5; 7 bases align to TRBD1. The trim removed 6 bases at V and 13 bases at J, leaving 19 bases unmatched. CDR3 length equals 15 residues. CDR1 is SGHKS, CDR2 YYEKEE, per germline (reference sequence).

There are a few counts of this clonotype. V and J are TRBV3-1 and TRBJ2-1; D remains ambiguous. Trimming stripped 1 base from V and 9 bases from J, with 19 bases between. Looked up from germline, CDR1 is LGHDT and CDR2 is YNNKEL (reference sequence). The CDR3 is 16 residues long. The chain's CDR3 is CASSQAGVSLTGEQFF. The DNA of the CDR3 is TGTGCCAGCAGCCAAGCTGGGGTTTCCCTTACGGGTGAGCAGTTCTTC.